This T cell receptor (beta chain) was profiled in a study of cytomegalovirus exposure and HLA in healthy donors. As for the study in general: Around 80 million unique TCRs from HLA-typed donors were held in an early data release.

Use of 60 Vbeta and 13 Jbeta primers characterized the PCR. Original analysis: In a later analysis, of some 80 million unique beta chains, approximately 10 million appeared in at least two donors. Method: immunoSEQ multiplex PCR; TCRdb's copy keeps in-frame clones and lacks some. The D gene and trimming were derived from the DNA, and the V and J assignments and clone size from that table. The sample has about 82,000 clones; roughly 67% are singletons. With regard to this clone: The target antigen is unknown.

The study's findings and limits: In vitro work confirmed that three CMV-associated chains recognize CMV antigens. Reportedly, TCR beta sequences accurately predicted HLA-A and HLA-B alleles in most subjects.

The source of this sequence is a woman aged 45-60 years in good health and CMV-seropositive. Sequencing input: PBMCs.

In DNA form, the CDR3 reads TGTGCCAGCAGTGCAGGGCTGCGAGCAACTAATGAAAAACTGTTTTTT. It is translated as CASSAGLRATNEKLFF. The chain couples TRBV25-1 to TRBJ1-4; D perhaps matches TRBD1 (5 bases). Germline-derived CDR1 and CDR2 are MGHDK and SYGVNS. The V and J ends lost 4 bases and 0 bases respectively, with 12 bases between them. The CDR3 has 16 residues.